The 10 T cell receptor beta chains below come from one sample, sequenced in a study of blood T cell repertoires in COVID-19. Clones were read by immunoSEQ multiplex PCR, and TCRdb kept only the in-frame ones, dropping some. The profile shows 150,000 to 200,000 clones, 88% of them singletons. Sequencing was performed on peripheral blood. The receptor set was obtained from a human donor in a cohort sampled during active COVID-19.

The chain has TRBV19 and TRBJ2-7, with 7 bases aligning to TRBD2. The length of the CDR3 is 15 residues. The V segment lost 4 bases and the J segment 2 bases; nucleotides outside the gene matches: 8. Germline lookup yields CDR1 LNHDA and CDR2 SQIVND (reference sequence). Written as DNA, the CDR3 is TGTGCCAGTAGTACCCTAGCGGCAGCGGCCTACGAGCAGTACTTC. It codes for CASSTLAAAAYEQYF.

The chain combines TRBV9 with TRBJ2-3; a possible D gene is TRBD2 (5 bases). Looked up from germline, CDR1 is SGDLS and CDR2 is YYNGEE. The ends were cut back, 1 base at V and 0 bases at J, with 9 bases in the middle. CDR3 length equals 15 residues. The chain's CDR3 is CASSVLSGSTDTQYF. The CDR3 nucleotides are TGTGCCAGCAGCGTATTAAGCGGTAGCACAGATACGCAGTATTTT.

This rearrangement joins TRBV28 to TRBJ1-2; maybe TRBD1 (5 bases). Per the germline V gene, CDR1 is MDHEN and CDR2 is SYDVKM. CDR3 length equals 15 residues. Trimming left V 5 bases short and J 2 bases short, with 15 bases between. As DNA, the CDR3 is TGTGCCAGCAGTCCCCAACAGGCAGGAAACTATGGCTACACCTTC. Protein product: CASSPQQAGNYGYTF.

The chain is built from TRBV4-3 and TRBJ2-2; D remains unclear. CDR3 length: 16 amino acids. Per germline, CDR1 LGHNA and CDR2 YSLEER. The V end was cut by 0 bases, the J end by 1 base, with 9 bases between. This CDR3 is CASSQENSLNTGELFF. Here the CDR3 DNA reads TGCGCCAGCAGCCAAGAAAATAGCTTGAACACCGGGGAGCTGTTTTTT.

In nucleotides, the CDR3 is TGTGCCAGCAGCGGGAGAACAGGGGGCTGGGACACCATATATTTT. Protein product: CASSGRTGGWDTIYF. This sequence joins TRBV9 and TRBJ1-3; 9 bases are a match to TRBD1. CDR3 length equals 15 residues. V dropped 3 bases and J dropped 8; count of bases not matched to a gene: 9. Germline V gene lookup returns CDR1 SGDLS and CDR2 YYNGEE.

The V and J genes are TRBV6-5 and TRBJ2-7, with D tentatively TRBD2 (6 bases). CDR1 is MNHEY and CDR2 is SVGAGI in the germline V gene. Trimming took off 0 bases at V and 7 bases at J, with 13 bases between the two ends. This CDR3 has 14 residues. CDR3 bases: TGTGCCAGCAGTTACTCGGAGGGGCTGGTGGAGCAGTACTTC. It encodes CASSYSEGLVEQYF.

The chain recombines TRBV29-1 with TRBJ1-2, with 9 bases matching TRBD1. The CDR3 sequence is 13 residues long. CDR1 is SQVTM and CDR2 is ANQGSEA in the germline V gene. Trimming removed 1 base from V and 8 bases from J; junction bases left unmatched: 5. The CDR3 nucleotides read TGCAGCGTTGAAGTAGGGACAGGGCTGGGCTACACCTTC. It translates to CSVEVGTGLGYTF.

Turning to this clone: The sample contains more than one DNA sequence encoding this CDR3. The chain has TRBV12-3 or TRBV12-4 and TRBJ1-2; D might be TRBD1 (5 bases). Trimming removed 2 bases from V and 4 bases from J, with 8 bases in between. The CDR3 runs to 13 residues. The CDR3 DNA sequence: TGTGCCAGCAGTTTAAGGGGTGGCTATGGCTACACCTTC. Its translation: CASSLRGGYGYTF.

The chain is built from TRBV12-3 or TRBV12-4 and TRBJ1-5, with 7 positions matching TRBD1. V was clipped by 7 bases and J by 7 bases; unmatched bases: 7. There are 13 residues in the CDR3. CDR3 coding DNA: TGTGCCAGCAACTGGGGCAGGGGGCAGCCCCAGCATTTT. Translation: CASNWGRGQPQHF.

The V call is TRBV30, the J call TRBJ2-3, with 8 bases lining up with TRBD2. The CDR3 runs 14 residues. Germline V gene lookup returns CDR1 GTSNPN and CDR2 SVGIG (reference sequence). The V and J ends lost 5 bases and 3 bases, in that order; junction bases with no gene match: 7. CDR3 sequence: CAWALGGGTDTQYF. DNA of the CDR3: TGTGCCTGGGCTTTGGGCGGGGGGACAGATACGCAGTATTTT. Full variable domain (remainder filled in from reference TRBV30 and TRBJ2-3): SQTIHQWPATLVQPVGSPLSLECTVEGTSNPNLYWYRQAAGRGLQLLFYSVGIGQISSEVPQNLSASRPQDRQFILSSKKLLLSDSGFYLCAWALGGGTDTQYFGPGTRLTVL.